This is a list of T cell receptor beta chains from one sample in a study of blood T cell repertoires in COVID-19. The protocol was immunoSEQ multiplex PCR, while the TCRdb copy is restricted to in-frame clones and leaves out a portion. The table has 490,000 or so clones, about 88% seen once. Input material: PBMCs or T cells enriched from blood (not recorded which). The receptor source for this set is a woman aged 55 to 70 who had recovered from COVID-19. Both conserved end residues are part of each CDR3. The D gene is left open where the match is weak. Rows may omit the clone size; those that give it use once, few, many or a size class.

abundance | j_gene | d_gene | v_gene | CDR3nt | CDR3aa
- | TRBJ1-2 | - | TRBV4-2 | TGTGCCAGCATGTCAGGGCAAGACTATGGCTACACCTTC | CASMSGQDYGYTF
- | TRBJ2-2 | - | TRBV5-1 | TGCGCCAGCAGCTTGGACTCGAACACCGGGGAGCTGTTTTTT | CASSLDSNTGELFF
- | TRBJ1-2 | - | TRBV6-5 | TGTGCCAGCAGGGCCCAGGCCCTTAACTATGGCTACACCTTC | CASRAQALNYGYTF
- | TRBJ1-2 | - | TRBV27 | TGTGCCAGCAGTTTAGTCGGGGGTGGGGTTAGGGGATGGTTCTATGGCTACACCTTC | CASSLVGGGVRGWFYGYTF
- | TRBJ2-3 | - | TRBV6-5 | TGTGCCAGCAGGGCCCAGGGCGGCCGCACAGATACGCAGTATTTT | CASRAQGGRTDTQYF
- | TRBJ2-5 | - | TRBV29-1 | TGCAGCGTTGGGGCGATCGGTGAGACCCAGTACTTC | CSVGAIGETQYF
- | TRBJ1-1 | - | TRBV13 | TGTGCCAGCAGCCGCGGGCCAGTATTTAACACTGAAGCTTTCTTT | CASSRGPVFNTEAFF
- | TRBJ2-1 | TRBD2 | TRBV24-1 | TGTGCCACCAGTGAATCTGGACTAGCGGGGGTATACAATGAGCAGTTCTTC | CATSESGLAGVYNEQFF
- | TRBJ2-5 | TRBD1 | TRBV19 | TGTGCCAGTAGTTCCCAGGGGGTGAAGGGGGAGACCCAGTACTTC | CASSSQGVKGETQYF
- | TRBJ1-5 | - | TRBV5-1 | TGCGCCAGCAGCCCGGGGACAAACAATCAGCCCCAGCATTTT | CASSPGTNNQPQHF
- | TRBJ1-4 | - | TRBV5-1 | TGCGCCAGCAGCCCCGCGGGTGGCGGGTACGAAAAACTGTTTTTT | CASSPAGGGYEKLFF
- | TRBJ1-6 | - | TRBV5-5 | TGTGCCAGCAGCTTGGGGCTGTATAATTCACCCCTCCACTTT | CASSLGLYNSPLHF
- | TRBJ1-1 | TRBD1 | TRBV7-2 | TGTGCCAGCAGCCCGACAGGGAGCACTGAAGCTTTCTTT | CASSPTGSTEAFF
once | TRBJ1-2 | - | TRBV11-2 | TGTGCCAGCAGCTTACAGGGTAACTATGGCTACACCTTC | CASSLQGNYGYTF
- | TRBJ1-1 | - | TRBV11-2 | TGTGCCAGCAGCCCCCCGGTGCGTGAAGCTTTCTTT | CASSPPVREAFF
- | TRBJ2-5 | TRBD2 | TRBV6-2/TRBV6-3 | TGTGCCAGCAGTCGCGGGACTAGCGGGGGGCATTTGTACCAAGAGACCCAGTACTTC | CASSRGTSGGHLYQETQYF
- | TRBJ2-7 | - | TRBV3-1/TRBV3-2 | TGTGCCAGCAGCCAAGGGGGCCTCGTCTACGAGCAGTACTTC | CASSQGGLVYEQYF
- | TRBJ2-5 | TRBD1 | TRBV19 | TGTGCCAGCGGGAACGTTGGACAGGGCGGGCAGACCCAGTACTTC | CASGNVGQGGQTQYF
- | TRBJ1-1 | TRBD1 | TRBV19 | TGTGCCAGTAGTACGGGACAGACGTACACTGAAGCTTTCTTT | CASSTGQTYTEAFF
- | TRBJ2-2 | - | TRBV11-2 | TGTGCCAGCAGCTTACAGAGGAGCACCGGGGAGCTGTTTTTT | CASSLQRSTGELFF
once | TRBJ2-7 | - | TRBV4-1 | TGCGCCAGCAGCCAGCTTACCGGGACACCAACCTACGAGCAGTACTTC | CASSQLTGTPTYEQYF
- | TRBJ2-3 | TRBD2 | TRBV4-2 | TGTGCCAGCAGCCAAGGCAGCGGGGGGGCAACAGATACGCAGTATTTT | CASSQGSGGATDTQYF
- | TRBJ1-1 | TRBD1 | TRBV18 | TGTGCCAGCTCACCCAACAGGGGGAACACTGAAGCTTTCTTT | CASSPNRGNTEAFF
- | TRBJ1-4 | - | TRBV2 | TGTGCCAGCAGGGGGCAGGGAACGGGTAATGAAAAACTGTTTTTT | CASRGQGTGNEKLFF
once | TRBJ1-6 | - | TRBV2 | TGTGCCAGCAGTCCCGACAGGAAACCACTCTATAATTCACCCCTCCACTTT | CASSPDRKPLYNSPLHF
- | TRBJ1-5 | - | TRBV12-3/TRBV12-4 | TGTGCCAGCAGTTTAGGCCGAACAAGGCCCCAGCATTTT | CASSLGRTRPQHF
- | TRBJ1-3 | - | TRBV9 | TGTGCCAGCAGCGCCGGGGGGAGAACTGGAAACACCATATATTTT | CASSAGGRTGNTIYF
- | TRBJ2-1 | TRBD2 | TRBV9 | TGTGCCAGCAGCCCCCGACTAGCGGGGATTAACAATGAGCAGTTCTTC | CASSPRLAGINNEQFF
- | TRBJ2-2 | - | TRBV27 | TGTGCCAGCAGGGGCTCCAGGGGAACCGGGGAGCTGTTTTTT | CASRGSRGTGELFF
- | TRBJ2-7 | - | TRBV4-1 | TGCGCCAGCAGCCAAGAAGGGGGGGGCGCACACGAGCAGTACTTC | CASSQEGGGAHEQYF
few | TRBJ2-1 | TRBD1 | TRBV25-1 | TGTGCCAGCAGTCCGACAGGGAATGAGCAGTTCTTC | CASSPTGNEQFF
- | TRBJ1-1 | TRBD1 | TRBV14 | TGTGCCAGCAGGCCCAGGCTGGGACAGATGAACACTGAAGCTTTCTTT | CASRPRLGQMNTEAFF
- | TRBJ2-1 | - | TRBV9 | TGTGCCAGCAGCGTAGGACGAACGGCACAGATTTACAATGAGCAGTTCTTC | CASSVGRTAQIYNEQFF
- | TRBJ1-2 | TRBD1 | TRBV3-1/TRBV3-2 | TGTGCCAGCAGCCACCTCCTCACAGGGGTACCCAGCTACACCTTC | CASSHLLTGVPSYTF
- | TRBJ2-2 | TRBD2 | TRBV24-1 | TGTGCCACCAGTGGGGCTAGCGGGGGCGGCGGGGAGCTGTTTTTT | CATSGASGGGGELFF
- | TRBJ2-4 | TRBD2 | TRBV11-2 | TGTGCCAGCAGCTTAGTGCTAGCGGGGGGGCAGAACATTCAGTACTTC | CASSLVLAGGQNIQYF
- | TRBJ1-2 | - | TRBV29-1 | TGCAGCTTCCAAAACAGGGACGGCTATGGCTACACCTTC | CSFQNRDGYGYTF
- | TRBJ1-2 | - | TRBV5-8 | TGTGCCAGCAGCTTGGGAAGCGGGGGGGAACCCTTCTATGGCTACACCTTC | CASSLGSGGEPFYGYTF
- | TRBJ2-1 | - | TRBV5-1 | TGCGCCAGCAGACTAGGCGATGAGCAGTTCTTC | CASRLGDEQFF
- | TRBJ2-2 | TRBD1 | TRBV5-1 | TGCGCCAGCAGCGACAGGGTAGGAGATACCGGGGAGCTGTTTTTT | CASSDRVGDTGELFF
- | TRBJ1-6 | - | TRBV19 | TGTGCCAGTAGCATCATCGACAGCTATAATTCACCCCTCCACTTT | CASSIIDSYNSPLHF
- | TRBJ2-6 | - | TRBV9 | TGTGCCAGCAGCGCTACAGGGTTTCCTGGGGCCAACGTCCTGACTTTC | CASSATGFPGANVLTF
- | TRBJ2-5 | TRBD1 | TRBV4-1 | TGCGCCAGCCGCCGCCCGGGACAGGGGGAAGAGACCCAGTACTTC | CASRRPGQGEETQYF
- | TRBJ2-6 | TRBD1 | TRBV27 | TGTGCCAGCACCGCAAGGGACAGGGAGACTGGGGCCAACGTCCTGACTTTC | CASTARDRETGANVLTF
few | TRBJ2-5 | TRBD1 | TRBV7-2 | TGTGCCAGCAGCCCACGGGACAGACGGAGGGAGACCCAGTACTTC | CASSPRDRRRETQYF
- | TRBJ2-1 | TRBD2 | TRBV6-6 | TGTGCCAGCAGCTCGACTAGCGGGGGGGCCAATGAGCAGTTCTTC | CASSSTSGGANEQFF
- | TRBJ2-7 | - | TRBV11-3 | TGTGCCAGCAGCTTAGGGTTTCCTGACAGATCCTCCTACGAGCAGTACTTC | CASSLGFPDRSSYEQYF
- | TRBJ1-2 | TRBD1 | TRBV30 | TGTGCCTGGTCCTCAGGGGGTGCGTATGGCTACACCTTC | CAWSSGGAYGYTF